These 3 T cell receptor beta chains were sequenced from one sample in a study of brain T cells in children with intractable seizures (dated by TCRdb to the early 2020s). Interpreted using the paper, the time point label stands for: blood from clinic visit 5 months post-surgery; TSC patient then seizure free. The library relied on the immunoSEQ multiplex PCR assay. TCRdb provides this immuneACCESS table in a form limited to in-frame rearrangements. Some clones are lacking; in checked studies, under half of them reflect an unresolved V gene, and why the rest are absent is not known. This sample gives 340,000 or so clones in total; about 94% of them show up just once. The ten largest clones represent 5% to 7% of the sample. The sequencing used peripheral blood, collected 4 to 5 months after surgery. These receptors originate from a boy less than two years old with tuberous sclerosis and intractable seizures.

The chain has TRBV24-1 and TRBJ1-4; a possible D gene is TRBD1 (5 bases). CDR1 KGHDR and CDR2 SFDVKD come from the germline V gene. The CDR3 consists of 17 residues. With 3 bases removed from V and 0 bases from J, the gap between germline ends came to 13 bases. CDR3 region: CATSDQGAVATNEKLFF. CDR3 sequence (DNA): TGTGCCACCAGTGATCAGGGCGCGGTTGCAACTAATGAAAAACTGTTTTTT.

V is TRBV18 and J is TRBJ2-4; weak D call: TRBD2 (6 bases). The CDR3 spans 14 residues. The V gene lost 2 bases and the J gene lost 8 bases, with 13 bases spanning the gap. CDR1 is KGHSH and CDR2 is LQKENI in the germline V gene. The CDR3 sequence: CASSPTGTGDIQYF. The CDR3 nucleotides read TGTGCCAGCTCACCAACAGGAACGGGGGACATTCAGTACTTC.

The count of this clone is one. Written as DNA, the CDR3 is TGTGCCAGCAGTCGGCCTTCTGGAAACACCATATATTTT. Its translation is CASSRPSGNTIYF. The rearrangement links TRBV12-3 or TRBV12-4 to TRBJ1-3; D gene uncertain. V was cut by 5 bases and J by 1 base, with 6 bases left in between. The CDR3 runs to 13 residues.